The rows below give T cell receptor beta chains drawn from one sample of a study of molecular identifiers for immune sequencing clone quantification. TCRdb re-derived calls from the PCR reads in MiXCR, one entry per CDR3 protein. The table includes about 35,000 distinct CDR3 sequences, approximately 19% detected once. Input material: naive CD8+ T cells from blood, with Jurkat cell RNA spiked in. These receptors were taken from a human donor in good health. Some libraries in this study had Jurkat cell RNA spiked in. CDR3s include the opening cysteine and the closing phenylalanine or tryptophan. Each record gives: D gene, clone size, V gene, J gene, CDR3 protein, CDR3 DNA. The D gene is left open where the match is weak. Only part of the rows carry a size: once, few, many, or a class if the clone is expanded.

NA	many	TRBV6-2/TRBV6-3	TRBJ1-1	CASSPKVYNLNTEAFF	TGTGCCAGCAGTCCCAAGGTCTACAACCTGAACACTGAAGCTTTCTTT
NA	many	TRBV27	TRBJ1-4	CASSLKDSNEKLFF	TGTGCCAGCAGTTTAAAGGACAGTAATGAAAAACTGTTTTTT
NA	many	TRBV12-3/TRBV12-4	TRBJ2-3	CASSSRTGFPTDTQYF	TGTGCCAGCAGTTCTCGTACCGGGTTTCCCACAGATACGCAGTATTTT
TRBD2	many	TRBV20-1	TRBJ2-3	CSARSYLDRGLAGSTDTQYF	TGCAGTGCTAGATCCTACCTAGACAGGGGACTAGCGGGATCCACAGATACGCAGTATTTT
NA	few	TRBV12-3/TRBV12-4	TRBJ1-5	CASSSREVVSPQHF	TGTGCCAGCAGTTCCAGGGAGGTGGTTTCGCCCCAGCATTTT
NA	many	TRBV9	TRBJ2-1	CASTRELLSYNEQFF	TGTGCCAGCACTCGTGAGCTTCTCTCCTACAATGAGCAGTTCTTC
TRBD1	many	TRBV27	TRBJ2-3	CASSFLTGGPSSTDTQYF	TGTGCCAGCAGCTTCCTGACAGGGGGCCCCTCTAGCACAGATACGCAGTATTTT
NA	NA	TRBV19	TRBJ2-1	CASSMWGTLSYNGQFF	TGTGCCAGTAGTATGTGGGGCACCCTATCCTACAATGGGCAGTTCTTC
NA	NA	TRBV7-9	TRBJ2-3	CASMMEWDTQYF	TGTGCCAGCATGATGGAATGGGATACGCAGTATTTT
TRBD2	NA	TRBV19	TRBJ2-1	CASSPVGLAGHRGEQFF	TGTGCCAGTAGTCCCGTCGGACTAGCGGGGCACCGAGGAGAGCAGTTCTTC
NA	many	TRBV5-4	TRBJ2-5	CASSSGLQETQYF	TGTGCCAGCAGCTCGGGACTCCAGGAGACCCAGTACTTC
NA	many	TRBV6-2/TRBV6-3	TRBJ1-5	CASSPALSQPQHF	TGTGCCAGCAGCCCAGCGCTCTCTCAGCCCCAGCATTTT
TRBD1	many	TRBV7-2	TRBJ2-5	CARGQAGLETQYF	TGTGCCAGGGGACAGGCGGGGTTGGAGACCCAGTACTTC
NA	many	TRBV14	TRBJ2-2	CASSRAPGPPNTGELFF	TGTGCCAGCAGCCGAGCCCCCGGACCCCCAAACACCGGGGAGCTGTTTTTT
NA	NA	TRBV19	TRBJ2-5	CASSLDHGHQETQYF	TGTGCCAGTAGCCTGGATCATGGGCACCAAGAGACCCAGTACTTC
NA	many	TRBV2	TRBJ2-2	CASSEWVTGELFF	TGTGCCAGCAGTGAATGGGTCACCGGGGAGCTGTTTTTT
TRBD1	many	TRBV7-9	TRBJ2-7	CASSLYEFVQGTTYEQYF	TGTGCCAGCAGCTTATATGAGTTTGTACAGGGGACGACCTACGAGCAGTACTTC
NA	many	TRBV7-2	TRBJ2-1	CASSIYNEQSF	TGTGCCAGCAGCATCTACAATGAGCAGTCCTTC
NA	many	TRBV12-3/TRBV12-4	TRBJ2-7	CASSSLPDGSSYEQYF	TGTGCCAGCAGTTCCCTACCGGACGGCAGCTCCTACGAGCAGTACTTC
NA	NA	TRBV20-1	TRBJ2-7	CSAPGSGYEQYF	TGCAGTGCCCCTGGTAGCGGCTACGAGCAGTACTTC
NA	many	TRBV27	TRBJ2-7	CASGTGPYEQYF	TGTGCCAGTGGGACGGGACCCTACGAGCAGTACTTC
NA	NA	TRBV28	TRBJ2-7	CASSPHYEQYF	TGTGCCAGCAGTCCGCACTACGAGCAGTACTTC
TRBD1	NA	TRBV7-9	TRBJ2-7	CASSSSDRIYEQYF	TGTGCCAGCAGCTCCTCGGACAGGATCTACGAGCAGTACTTC
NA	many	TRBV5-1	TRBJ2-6	CASSLYSGANVLTF	TGCGCCAGCAGCCTTTACTCTGGGGCCAACGTCCTGACTTTC
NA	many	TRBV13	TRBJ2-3	CASSLEGTDTQYF	TGTGCCAGCAGCTTAGAGGGAACAGATACGCAGTATTTT
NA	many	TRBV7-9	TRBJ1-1	CASSLASGAAEAFF	TGTGCCAGCAGCTTAGCGTCAGGGGCGGCTGAAGCTTTCTTT
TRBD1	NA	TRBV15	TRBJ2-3	CATVPDRGRQPSTDTQYF	TGTGCCACCGTACCGGACAGGGGCCGCCAGCCTAGCACAGATACGCAGTATTTT
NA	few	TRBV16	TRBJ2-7	CASSQSGGNEQYF	TGTGCCAGCAGCCAGTCAGGGGGGAACGAGCAGTACTTC
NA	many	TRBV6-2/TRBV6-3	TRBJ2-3	CASRDWVEVGRFTDTQYF	TGTGCCAGCCGGGACTGGGTAGAGGTCGGGCGTTTCACAGATACGCAGTATTTT
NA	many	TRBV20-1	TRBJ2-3	CSASPARRDVTDTQYF	TGCAGTGCTAGCCCGGCGCGGCGGGATGTCACAGATACGCAGTATTTT
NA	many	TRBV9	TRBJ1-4	CASSSATNEKLFF	TGTGCCAGCTCGAGTGCAACTAATGAAAAACTGTTTTTT
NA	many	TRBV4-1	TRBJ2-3	CASSQEVRQNTDTQYF	TGCGCCAGCAGCCAAGAGGTCCGACAGAACACAGATACGCAGTATTTT
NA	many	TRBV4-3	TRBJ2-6	CASSQGPLGANVLTF	TGCGCCAGCAGCCAAGGACCCCTGGGGGCCAACGTCCTGACTTTC
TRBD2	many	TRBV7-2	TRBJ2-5	CASSSAGGQETQYF	TGTGCCAGCAGCTCAGCGGGAGGGCAAGAGACCCAGTACTTC
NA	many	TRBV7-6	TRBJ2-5	CASSLGPLLETQYF	TGTGCCAGCAGCCTGGGGCCCCTCTTGGAGACCCAGTACTTC
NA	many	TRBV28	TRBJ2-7	CASSLSRFFVWEQYF	TGTGCCAGCAGTTTGTCTCGTTTTTTTGTGTGGGAGCAGTACTTC
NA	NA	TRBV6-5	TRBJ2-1	CASSYSGVGEQFF	TGTGCCAGCAGTTACTCCGGTGTAGGTGAGCAGTTCTTC
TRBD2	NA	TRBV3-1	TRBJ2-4	CASSPPRGGLAGGQTKNIQYF	TGTGCCAGCAGCCCCCCACGCGGGGGACTAGCGGGGGGGCAAACCAAAAACATTCAGTACTTC
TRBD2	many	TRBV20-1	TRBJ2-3	CSAKDLGTSGVADTQYF	TGCAGTGCTAAGGACCTCGGGACTAGCGGGGTAGCAGATACGCAGTATTTT
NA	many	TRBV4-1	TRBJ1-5	CASSLRRDQPQHF	TGCGCCAGCAGCCTGAGAAGGGATCAGCCCCAGCATTTT
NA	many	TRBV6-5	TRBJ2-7	CASSYQGLAAYEQYF	TGTGCCAGCAGTTACCAAGGATTAGCAGCGTACGAGCAGTACTTC
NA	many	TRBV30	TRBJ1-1	CAWSVLGAFF	TGTGCCTGGAGTGTACTGGGAGCTTTCTTT
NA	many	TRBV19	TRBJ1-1	CASSIVAGEAFF	TGTGCCAGTAGTATAGTAGCCGGAGAAGCTTTCTTT
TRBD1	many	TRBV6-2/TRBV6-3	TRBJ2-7	CASSWTGGGNEQYF	TGTGCCAGCAGTTGGACAGGGGGAGGAAACGAGCAGTACTTC
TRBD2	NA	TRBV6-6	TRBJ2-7	CASSLAGVEQYF	TGTGCCAGCAGCTTAGCGGGAGTCGAGCAGTACTTC
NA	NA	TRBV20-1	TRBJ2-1	CSAVILNNEQFF	TGCAGTGCGGTAATTCTCAACAATGAGCAGTTCTTC
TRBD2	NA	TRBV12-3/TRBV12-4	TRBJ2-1	CASSQLAGTYEQFF	TGTGCCAGCAGCCAACTAGCGGGTACTTATGAGCAGTTCTTC
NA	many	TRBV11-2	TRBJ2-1	CASSSDLAYNEQFF	TGTGCCAGCAGCTCGGACTTAGCTTACAATGAGCAGTTCTTC
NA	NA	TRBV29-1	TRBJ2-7	CSVELTTTYEQYF	TGCAGCGTTGAACTGACAACCACCTACGAGCAGTACTTC